The T cell receptor beta chain described here comes from a study of shared clonotypes between healthy human individuals. In the study overall: Per donor, CD8 memory used one plate, CD8 naive used two, CD4 memory used three and CD4 naive used three.

Trimming cost V 2 bases and J 7 bases, with 14 bases left between them. CDR1 and CDR2 from the germline V gene are WSHSY and SAAADI. The length of the CDR3 is 14 residues. Repertoires were generated with immunoSEQ multiplex PCR, while TCRdb's copy carries only in-frame clones and drops some. The sample includes approximately 720,000 clones, roughly 70% of them seen just once. Note on this clone: The antigen is not known.

Broader study findings: The small donor group covered limited genetic and exposure diversity. Shared across a few donors were around 5% of the naive CD4 clonotypes.

The receptor's source is a woman under 40 in good health. The chain is built from TRBV10-2 and TRBJ1-2; possible D gene TRBD1, 5 bases. The sample taken for sequencing was memory CD4+ T cells sorted from blood. This sample's subset: CD45RA-negative fraction. This chain's CDR3 is CASSELGDWSGYTF. DNA of the CDR3: TGCGCCAGCAGTGAGCTGGGGGACTGGAGTGGCTACACCTTC.